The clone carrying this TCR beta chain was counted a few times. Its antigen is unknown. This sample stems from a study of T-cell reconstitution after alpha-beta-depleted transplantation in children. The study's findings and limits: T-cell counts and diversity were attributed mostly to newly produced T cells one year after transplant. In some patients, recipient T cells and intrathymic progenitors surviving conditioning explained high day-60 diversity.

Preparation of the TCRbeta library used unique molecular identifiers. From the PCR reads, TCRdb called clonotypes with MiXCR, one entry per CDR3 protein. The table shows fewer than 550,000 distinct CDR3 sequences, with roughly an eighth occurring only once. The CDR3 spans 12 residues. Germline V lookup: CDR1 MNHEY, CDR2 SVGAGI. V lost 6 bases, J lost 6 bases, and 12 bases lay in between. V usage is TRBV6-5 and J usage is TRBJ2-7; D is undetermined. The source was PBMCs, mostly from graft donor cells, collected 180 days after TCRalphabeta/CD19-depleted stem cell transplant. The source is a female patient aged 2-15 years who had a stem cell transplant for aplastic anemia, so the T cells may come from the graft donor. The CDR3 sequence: CASRSARREQYF. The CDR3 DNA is TGTGCCAGCAGATCTGCCCGTCGCGAGCAGTACTTC.